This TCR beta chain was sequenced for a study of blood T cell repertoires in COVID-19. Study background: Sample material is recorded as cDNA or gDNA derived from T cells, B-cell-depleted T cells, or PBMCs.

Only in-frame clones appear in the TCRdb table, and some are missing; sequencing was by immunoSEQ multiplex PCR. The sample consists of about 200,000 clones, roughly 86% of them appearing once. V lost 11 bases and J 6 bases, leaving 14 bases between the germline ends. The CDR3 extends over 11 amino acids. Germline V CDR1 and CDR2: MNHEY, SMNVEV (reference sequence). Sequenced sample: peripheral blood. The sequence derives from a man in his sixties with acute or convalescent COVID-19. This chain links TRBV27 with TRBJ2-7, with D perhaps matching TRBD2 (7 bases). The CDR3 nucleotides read TGTGCCGCGGGGGCACCGCTCGAGCAGTACTTC. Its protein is CAAGAPLEQYF.